Listed here is a single T cell receptor (beta chain). This receptor's antigen is unknown. No much larger clone is present one base from it, and per-base qualities are unavailable. These data come from a study of shared clonotypes between healthy human individuals (TCRdb year 2020). About the study as a whole: Two women and a few men aged 18 to 49 years were included in the cohort. For each donor, CD4 naive and CD4 memory were each given three plates, CD8 naive was given two plates, and CD8 memory was given one plate. To estimate repertoire size and how much clonotype sharing occurs between individuals, the study deeply sequenced the blood TCR repertoires of several healthy adults. To increase sequencing depth and limit assay-specific biases, different laboratories used diverse techniques to prepare libraries and sequence TCR repertoires. Per donor, leukapheresis produced somewhere between about 0.8 and 9.5 billion PBMCs.

Cut back by 3 bases and 1 base, the V and J ends lie 15 bases apart. CDR1 and CDR2 are drawn from the germline V gene: ENHRY, SYGVKD. Taken from cysteine to phenylalanine, the CDR3 has 17 residues. Only the CDR3 DNA is retained, 51 bases long and in frame from the first base. Using the deep immunoSEQ assay, TCR CDR3 regions were amplified from genomic DNA by multiplex PCR. Extracted genomic DNA from each cell subset was spread evenly across all wells of several immunoSEQ 96-well plates, with each plate serving as a replicate. For sorted subsets, roughly 0.2 ug genomic DNA, equal to about 30,000 T cell genomes, was loaded into each replicate PCR. Purified libraries were quantified with a Qubit 3.0 fluorometer, sized on a Bioanalyzer 2100, and re-quantified with the KAPA Library Quantification kit. Every immunoSEQ 96-well plate was sequenced on a separate single-read 150-cycle Illumina NextSeq 550 flow cell. The authors' pipeline ran thus. The immunoSEQ output contained only junctional sequences without quality scores, so filtering could not match that applied to full-length reads. Sequences were annotated with PyIR, a Python wrapper for IgBLAST v1.9, and V/J genes and CDR3 were assigned using IMGT germline references. Any read was removed if the V/J assignment was weak (E-value above 1e-6), the CDR3 was missing, or the read contained stop codons, out-of-frame junctions, or ambiguous translated residues. V3J clonotypes were defined as sequences sharing an identical inferred V gene, J gene, and CDR3 amino acid sequence. Percentage overlap between repertoires was computed as shared unique clonotypes divided by the size of the smaller repertoire. RTK rarefaction, the Chao1 estimator, and Recon v2.1 estimates of unobserved clonotypes were used to assess repertoire richness. OLGA was used to compute generation probabilities for all TCRbeta clonotypes that the gDNA method yielded from four donors. TCRdb provides this immuneACCESS table in a form limited to in-frame rearrangements. Some clones are lacking; in checked studies, under half of them reflect an unresolved V gene, and why the rest are absent is not known. Clone size and the V and J calls come from that table; the DNA yielded D and trimming. The sample table holds 300,000 to 400,000 clones, of which roughly 87% were seen once. The ten top clones hold about 17% of the sample.

Overall results and qualifications from the work: About 5% of naive CD4, 3% to 3.5% of naive CD8, 2.3% of memory CD4, and about 0.4% of memory CD8 clonotypes were shared across a few donors. Sampling was limited to blood, and TCR repertoires in tissue likely differ from TCR repertoires in blood. Pairwise subsampling led to the expectation that sequencing depth would affect the degree of clonotype sharing among donors. Higher generation probabilities were observed for clonotypes shared by all four sorted-subset donors than for non-shared clonotypes. Incomplete sequencing was indicated by rarefaction of sorted-subset datasets, despite the large sequencing depth. Larger estimated clonotype richness was generally found for naive subsets than for memory subsets. The genetic and exposure-history diversity represented was limited by the small number of donors.

The donors were healthy, HIV-negative adults who had no recently reported acute infections or vaccinations. All donors were Caucasian adults living in Nashville, Tennessee, USA. CD8 memory samples were composed of magnetically selected CD45RO+ cells combined with CCR7-negative CD45RA+ effector memory (TemRA) cells. After blood collection by leukapheresis, PBMCs were isolated using Ficoll-Histopaque density gradient centrifugation and then cryopreserved in the vapor phase of liquid nitrogen. Analytical flow cytometry was used to check the purity and quantity of each magnetically sorted T cell population. Genomic DNA was isolated from every sorted fraction and measured by UV absorbance on a Nanodrop 2000c.

This chain is built from TRBV10-3 and TRBJ2-2; a weak D assignment points to TRBD2 (5 bases agree). This sequence was found in a man between 18 and 29 years old in good health. The source material was memory CD8+ T cells sorted from blood. The intended sense of this specimen's cell subset or site label: CD45RO+ cells pooled with CCR7-negative TemRA cells. The DNA sequence is as follows: TGTGCCATCAGTGACTCGATGTGGGCGGGGAACACCGGGGAGCTGTTTTTT. It is translated as CAISDSMWAGNTGELFF.